This is a list of T cell receptor beta chains from one sample in a study of vaccination and CD4 T cells after COVID-19. These receptors' antigens are unknown. TCRdb recomputed calls from the PCR reads with MiXCR, one row per CDR3 protein. The sample has about 8,400 distinct CDR3 sequences; 45% to 50% are singletons. Sequenced input: CD4+ T cells from blood, cultured in vitro. The source of these receptors is a human donor in good health. CDR3s include the opening cysteine and the closing phenylalanine or tryptophan. A D gene is named only where the DNA matches it firmly. Expanded clones get a size class; other rows say once, few or many, or leave the size out.

V: TRBV6-1; J: TRBJ1-2; D: NA; size: medium-sized; DNA: TGTGCCAGCAGCCCCACAGGGAACTATGGCTACACCTTC; CDR3: CASSPTGNYGYTF
V: TRBV7-9; J: TRBJ2-4; D: NA; size: NA; DNA: TGTGCCAGCAGCTTCGGTCGGGAGTCGATTACGGGCATTCAGTACTTC; CDR3: CASSFGRESITGIQYF
V: TRBV18; J: TRBJ2-3; D: NA; size: NA; DNA: TGTGCCAGCTCACCAGCCATAGCTACGCAGTATTTT; CDR3: CASSPAIATQYF
V: TRBV6-1; J: TRBJ1-5; D: NA; size: NA; DNA: TGTGCCAGCAGTGCCACGGGTAATCAGCCCCAGCATTTT; CDR3: CASSATGNQPQHF
V: TRBV6-1; J: TRBJ1-3; D: NA; size: NA; DNA: TGTGCCAGCAGGCCTGACAGTACGCGAAACACCATATATTTT; CDR3: CASRPDSTRNTIYF
V: TRBV6-5; J: TRBJ2-1; D: NA; size: NA; DNA: TGTGCCAGCAGTTGGACTGCTAGCTCCTACAATGAGCAGTTCTTC; CDR3: CASSWTASSYNEQFF
V: TRBV28; J: TRBJ1-1; D: NA; size: NA; DNA: TGTGCCAGCAGTTTAGGTCGGGCGCGTCTTACTGAAGCTTTCTTT; CDR3: CASSLGRARLTEAFF
V: TRBV4-2; J: TRBJ2-1; D: TRBD2; size: NA; DNA: TGTGCCAGCAGTCGTATTCTAGCGGGAGATAACAATGAGCAGTTCTTC; CDR3: CASSRILAGDNNEQFF
V: TRBV6-1; J: TRBJ2-5; D: NA; size: NA; DNA: TGTGCCAGCACTCGAGGGTGGGGCGAACAAGAGACCCAGTACTTC; CDR3: CASTRGWGEQETQYF
V: TRBV5-1; J: TRBJ2-3; D: NA; size: NA; DNA: TGCGCCAGCAGCTCCGCACTAGCACACTTCACAGATACGCAGTATTTT; CDR3: CASSSALAHFTDTQYF
V: TRBV15; J: TRBJ2-4; D: TRBD1; size: NA; DNA: TGTGCCACCAGCAGAGTACAGGGGTCGGCGGGAAACATTCAGTACTTC; CDR3: CATSRVQGSAGNIQYF
V: TRBV6-5; J: TRBJ1-4; D: NA; size: once; DNA: TGTGCCAGCAGTTACACACAGGGTCTTGAAAAACTGTTTTTT; CDR3: CASSYTQGLEKLFF
V: TRBV20-1; J: TRBJ2-5; D: NA; size: NA; DNA: TGCAGTGCTAGTGGTCAACAGGGTAGGACCCAGTACTTC; CDR3: CSASGQQGRTQYF
V: TRBV19; J: TRBJ1-1; D: NA; size: NA; DNA: TGTGCCAGTAGTATACTGGGGGTTGGGAACACTGAAGCTTTCTTT; CDR3: CASSILGVGNTEAFF
V: TRBV12-3/TRBV12-4; J: TRBJ1-1; D: NA; size: few; DNA: TGTGCCAGCAGTCAAACTATGAACACTGAAGCTTTCTTT; CDR3: CASSQTMNTEAFF
V: TRBV27; J: TRBJ1-1; D: TRBD1; size: few; DNA: TGTGCCAGCGGACTTCCCCGGGACAGAGTCGGCACTGAAGCTTTCTTT; CDR3: CASGLPRDRVGTEAFF
V: TRBV2; J: TRBJ1-5; D: NA; size: few; DNA: TGTGCCAGCACCAAAGGAGGACAGTTTAGCAATCAGCCCCAGCATTTT; CDR3: CASTKGGQFSNQPQHF
V: TRBV27; J: TRBJ1-1; D: NA; size: few; DNA: TGTGCCAGCAGTTCTGGGGGCCGGGCCACTGAAGCTTTCTTT; CDR3: CASSSGGRATEAFF
V: TRBV9; J: TRBJ2-3; D: NA; size: NA; DNA: TGTGCCAGCAGCGTAGGGGCGGGGGCCTTGAGACGCACAGATACGCAGTATTTT; CDR3: CASSVGAGALRRTDTQYF
V: TRBV7-9; J: TRBJ2-7; D: TRBD2; size: NA; DNA: TGTGCCAGCAGCTTAGCGGCGGGGGACCGGGATTCCTACGAGCAGTACTTC; CDR3: CASSLAAGDRDSYEQYF
V: TRBV7-9; J: TRBJ1-3; D: NA; size: NA; DNA: TGTGCCAGCAGCCCAACAGGGTCTGGAAACACCATATATTTT; CDR3: CASSPTGSGNTIYF
V: TRBV6-1; J: TRBJ2-3; D: TRBD2; size: NA; DNA: TGTGCCAGCAGAGGACTAGCGGCAATCACAGATACGCAGTATTTT; CDR3: CASRGLAAITDTQYF
V: TRBV6-1; J: TRBJ1-2; D: NA; size: NA; DNA: TGTGCCAGCAGTGAACCTCCACAGGTTCGCTACACCTTC; CDR3: CASSEPPQVRYTF